A selection of T cell receptor beta chains follows, all from one sample in a study of blood T cell repertoires in COVID-19. Profiling relied on immunoSEQ multiplex PCR, and the TCRdb table lists in-frame clones only, not all of them. The data hold approximately 210,000 clones, with roughly 87% observed a single time. Sequencing input: peripheral blood. Receptors were obtained from a man in his forties with active or convalescent COVID-19. CDR3s include the opening cysteine and the closing phenylalanine or tryptophan. D genes are given only for firm matches. The size entry is marked missing in some rows and otherwise reads once, few, many or a size class.

abundance	v_gene	j_gene	d_gene	CDR3aa	CDR3nt
NA	TRBV4-1	TRBJ2-3	TRBD2	CASSQGASGRDTQYF	TGCGCCAGCAGCCAAGGGGCTAGCGGGAGGGATACGCAGTATTTT
NA	TRBV28	TRBJ1-4	NA	CASRTPEDLGEKLFF	TGTGCCAGCAGGACCCCGGAGGACCTAGGTGAAAAACTGTTTTTT
NA	TRBV28	TRBJ2-7	TRBD2	CASSFGGTSGIYEQYF	TGTGCCAGCAGCTTCGGGGGGACTAGCGGGATCTACGAGCAGTACTTC
NA	TRBV11-2	TRBJ2-7	NA	CASSLGHSSYEQYF	TGTGCCAGCAGCTTGGGCCATAGCTCCTACGAGCAGTACTTC
NA	TRBV12-3/TRBV12-4	TRBJ1-2	TRBD1	CASSLTGDYGYTF	TGTGCCAGCAGTTTAACAGGGGACTATGGCTACACCTTC
NA	TRBV18	TRBJ2-3	TRBD2	CASSPRIPRVGLAGEGGTDTQYF	TGTGCCAGCTCACCACGTATCCCCCGGGTGGGACTAGCGGGAGAAGGAGGCACAGATACGCAGTATTTT
NA	TRBV6-6	TRBJ2-7	TRBD1	CATGTGDYEQYF	TGTGCCACCGGGACAGGGGACTACGAGCAGTACTTC
NA	TRBV28	TRBJ2-7	TRBD1	CASTGQDSYEQYF	TGTGCCAGCACCGGACAGGACTCCTACGAGCAGTACTTC
NA	TRBV19	TRBJ1-2	NA	CASSPQGLEGYTF	TGTGCCAGTAGCCCCCAGGGCCTTGAGGGCTACACCTTC
NA	TRBV5-4	TRBJ2-5	TRBD2	CASSLAGGTRQETQYF	TGTGCCAGCAGCTTGGCCGGGGGGACGCGACAAGAGACCCAGTACTTC
NA	TRBV3-1/TRBV3-2	TRBJ1-1	NA	CASSPGQGRYTEAFF	TGTGCCAGCAGTCCCGGGCAGGGCCGGTACACTGAAGCTTTCTTT
NA	TRBV10-1	TRBJ2-5	TRBD1	CASTEAGDRGAETQYF	TGCGCCAGCACTGAAGCCGGGGACAGGGGGGCAGAGACCCAGTACTTC
NA	TRBV28	TRBJ2-5	TRBD1	CASSLHLGQGTRETQYF	TGTGCCAGCAGTCTCCACTTAGGACAGGGGACACGAGAGACCCAGTACTTC
NA	TRBV5-1	TRBJ1-1	NA	CASSLREGSRDEAFF	TGCGCCAGCAGCCTCCGGGAGGGCAGCCGGGATGAAGCTTTCTTT
NA	TRBV10-1	TRBJ2-1	NA	CASSGTSPYNEQFF	TGCGCCAGCAGTGGCACTAGCCCTTACAATGAGCAGTTCTTC
NA	TRBV11-2	TRBJ2-7	TRBD2	CASSDPGLVVYEQYF	TGTGCCAGCAGCGACCCGGGACTAGTAGTCTACGAGCAGTACTTC
once	TRBV7-8	TRBJ1-6	NA	CASSLGGGRIALHF	TGTGCCAGCAGCTTAGGCGGGGGCCGGATCGCCCTCCACTTT
once	TRBV7-6	TRBJ2-1	TRBD2	CASSLAPRGSLNEQFF	TGTGCCAGCAGCTTAGCGCCTCGCGGGAGCTTAAATGAGCAGTTCTTC
NA	TRBV11-2	TRBJ2-7	TRBD1	CASSLGRWTGAYEQYF	TGTGCCAGCAGCTTAGGACGCTGGACAGGGGCCTACGAGCAGTACTTC
NA	TRBV7-2	TRBJ1-5	NA	CASSKDRGNQPQHF	TGTGCCAGCAGCAAGGACCGAGGGAATCAGCCCCAGCATTTT
NA	TRBV19	TRBJ2-5	TRBD1	CASRYRDRGTQYF	TGTGCCAGTAGATACCGGGACAGGGGGACCCAGTACTTC
NA	TRBV5-6	TRBJ2-7	NA	CASSLEVGAKEQYF	TGTGCCAGCAGCTTGGAGGTGGGGGCGAAGGAGCAGTACTTC
NA	TRBV2	TRBJ2-5	NA	CASPIRRAGQETQYF	TGTGCCAGCCCCATTCGCCGGGCAGGGCAAGAGACCCAGTACTTC
NA	TRBV5-1	TRBJ1-2	NA	CASSLGAGFGYGYTF	TGCGCCAGCAGCTTGGGGGCAGGGTTCGGCTATGGCTACACCTTC
NA	TRBV4-1	TRBJ1-1	NA	CASSQLQGDTEAFF	TGCGCCAGCAGCCAGTTACAGGGTGACACTGAAGCTTTCTTT
NA	TRBV28	TRBJ1-3	NA	CASTPLTGPSGNTIYF	TGTGCCAGCACCCCTTTGACAGGTCCCTCTGGAAACACCATATATTTT
NA	TRBV29-1	TRBJ1-1	TRBD1	CSVEPWTGMNTEAFF	TGCAGCGTTGAACCCTGGACAGGAATGAACACTGAAGCTTTCTTT
few	TRBV30	TRBJ1-5	NA	CAWSRQGNQPQHF	TGTGCCTGGAGTCGTCAGGGGAATCAGCCCCAGCATTTT
NA	TRBV6-1	TRBJ2-5	NA	CASSERSPPGTQYF	TGTGCCAGCAGTGAACGATCCCCTCCAGGGACCCAGTACTTC
NA	TRBV18	TRBJ1-6	TRBD1	CASSQDRANSPLHF	TGTGCCAGCTCTCAGGACAGGGCCAATTCACCCCTCCACTTT
NA	TRBV9	TRBJ1-2	TRBD1	CASSVGQGTYGYTF	TGTGCCAGCAGCGTCGGACAGGGAACCTATGGCTACACCTTC
NA	TRBV15	TRBJ2-5	TRBD2	CATSRGDSGVGETQYF	TGTGCCACCAGCAGAGGGGATAGCGGGGTCGGAGAGACCCAGTACTTC
NA	TRBV9	TRBJ1-1	NA	CASSVENGQPSGFF	TGTGCCAGCAGCGTAGAAAACGGACAGCCCTCGGGTTTCTTT
NA	TRBV28	TRBJ1-5	NA	CASRRGLRERQPQHF	TGTGCCAGCAGGCGCGGACTTCGGGAGAGGCAGCCCCAGCATTTT
NA	TRBV7-3	TRBJ2-3	TRBD2	CASSQTGTSGDTQYF	TGTGCCAGCAGCCAAACCGGGACTAGCGGAGATACGCAGTATTTT
few	TRBV5-1	TRBJ2-2	NA	CASSSQTGNTGELFF	TGCGCCAGCAGCAGCCAGACAGGGAACACCGGGGAGCTGTTTTTT
once	TRBV3-1/TRBV3-2	TRBJ2-3	TRBD2	CASSPLAGGTDTQYF	TGTGCCAGCAGCCCCTTAGCGGGGGGCACAGATACGCAGTATTTT
NA	TRBV19	TRBJ2-2	TRBD1	CASSPRQGARFFGELFF	TGTGCCAGTAGTCCCCGACAGGGGGCTAGGTTCTTCGGGGAGCTGTTTTTT
NA	TRBV2	TRBJ1-2	NA	CAILLKGRGENYGYTF	TGTGCCATACTACTGAAGGGGAGGGGGGAAAACTATGGCTACACCTTC
once	TRBV27	TRBJ2-7	TRBD1	CASSSGTGYEQYF	TGTGCCAGCAGCTCCGGGACAGGCTACGAGCAGTACTTC
few	TRBV27	TRBJ2-7	NA	CASTNLRGEQYF	TGTGCCAGCACCAACCTGCGGGGCGAGCAGTACTTC
NA	TRBV6-5	TRBJ1-1	NA	CASSYWGGTVVEAFF	TGTGCCAGCAGTTACTGGGGGGGGACCGTAGTTGAAGCTTTCTTT
NA	TRBV7-2	TRBJ2-2	NA	CASSPRQATSRNTGELFF	TGTGCCAGCAGCCCCAGACAGGCGACTAGCCGGAACACCGGGGAGCTGTTTTTT
NA	TRBV18	TRBJ1-1	TRBD1	CASSRTGANTEAFF	TGTGCCAGCTCCAGGACAGGGGCGAACACTGAAGCTTTCTTT
NA	TRBV30	TRBJ1-2	NA	CAAGGRGSSSTF	TGTGCCGCGGGGGGTAGGGGGAGTTCTTCCACCTTC
NA	TRBV6-1	TRBJ2-7	TRBD1	CASRGTGFYEQYF	TGTGCCAGCAGAGGGACAGGATTTTACGAGCAGTACTTC
NA	TRBV7-9	TRBJ2-7	TRBD1	CASTPPGTGGTYEQYF	TGTGCCAGCACCCCACCAGGGACAGGGGGCACGTACGAGCAGTACTTC
NA	TRBV19	TRBJ2-5	TRBD1	CASSIGQGLETQYF	TGTGCCAGTAGTATCGGACAGGGCCTGGAGACCCAGTACTTC
NA	TRBV28	TRBJ2-2	NA	CASSFPQPPWRGAGELFF	TGTGCCAGCAGTTTTCCCCAACCCCCCTGGCGCGGGGCCGGGGAGCTGTTTTTT